Sequencing of this T cell receptor (beta chain) was carried out in a study of blood T cells in healthy people across ages. It was 8 to 10 milliliters of peripheral blood that were drawn from each donor. In each sample, at least 6 million PBMCs were isolated. Trimming stripped 7 bases from V and 1 base from J, with 13 bases between. CDR1 is SQVTM and CDR2 is ANQGSEA in the germline V gene. The CDR3 length is 13 residues. Together with a sample-barcoded 5' primer, a J-beta primer mix was included in a second PCR lasting about 6 to 11 cycles. TCRdb re-analysed the 5' RACE reads in MiXCR, keeping a single row per CDR3 protein. Of roughly 1,800,000 distinct CDR3 sequences listed, around 48% are singletons. This clonotype was seen only a few times. Its antigen is still unknown. Whole-study findings and limits: The study could not conclusively compare naive and antigen-experienced cells, given its unsorted PBMCs.

This sequence was found in a woman aged 35 to 49 in good health. The sequencing sample was made of blood. The chain carries TRBV29-1 and TRBJ2-5; D is perhaps TRBD1 (5 bases). CDR3: CSATRQPQETQYF. The CDR3 DNA sequence: TGCAGCGCCACAAGACAGCCCCAAGAGACCCAGTACTTC.